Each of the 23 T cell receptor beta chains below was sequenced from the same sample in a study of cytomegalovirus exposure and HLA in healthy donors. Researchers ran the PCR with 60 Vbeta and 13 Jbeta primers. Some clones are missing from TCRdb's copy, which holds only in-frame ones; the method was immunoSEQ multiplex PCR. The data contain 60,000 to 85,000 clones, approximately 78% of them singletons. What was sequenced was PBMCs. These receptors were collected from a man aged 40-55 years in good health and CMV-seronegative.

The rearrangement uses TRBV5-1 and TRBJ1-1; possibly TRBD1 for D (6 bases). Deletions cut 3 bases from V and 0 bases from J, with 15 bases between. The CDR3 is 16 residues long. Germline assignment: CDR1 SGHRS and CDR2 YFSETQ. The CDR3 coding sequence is TGCGCCAGCAGCTGGGGAGGGGGGGTAATGAACACTGAAGCTTTCTTT. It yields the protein CASSWGGGVMNTEAFF.

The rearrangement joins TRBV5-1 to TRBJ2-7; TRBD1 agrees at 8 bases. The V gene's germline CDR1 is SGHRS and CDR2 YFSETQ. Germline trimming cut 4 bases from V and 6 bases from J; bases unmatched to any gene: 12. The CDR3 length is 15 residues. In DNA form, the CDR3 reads TGCGCCAGCAGCACGAGGACAGGGCGTCTGGGCGAGCAGTACTTC. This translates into CASSTRTGRLGEQYF. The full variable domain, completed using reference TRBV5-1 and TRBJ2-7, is KAGVTQTPRYLIKTRGQQVTLSCSPISGHRSVSWYQQTPGQGLQFLFEYFSETQRNKGNFPGRFSGRQFSNSRSEMNVSTLELGDSALYLCASSTRTGRLGEQYFGPGTRLTVT.

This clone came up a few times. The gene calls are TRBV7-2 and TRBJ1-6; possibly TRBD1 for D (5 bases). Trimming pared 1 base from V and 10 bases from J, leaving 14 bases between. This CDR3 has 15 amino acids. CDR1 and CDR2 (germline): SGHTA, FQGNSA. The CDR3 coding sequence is TGTGCCAGCAGCTTAGGTGGTCAGAACAGGTCACCCCTCCACTTT. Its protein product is CASSLGGQNRSPLHF.

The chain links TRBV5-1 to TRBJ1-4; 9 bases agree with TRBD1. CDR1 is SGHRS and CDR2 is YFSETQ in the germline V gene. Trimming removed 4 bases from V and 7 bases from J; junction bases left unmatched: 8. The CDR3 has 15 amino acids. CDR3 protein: CASSPGQGSIEKLFF. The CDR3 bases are TGCGCCAGCAGCCCCGGACAGGGGAGTATTGAAAAACTGTTTTTT.

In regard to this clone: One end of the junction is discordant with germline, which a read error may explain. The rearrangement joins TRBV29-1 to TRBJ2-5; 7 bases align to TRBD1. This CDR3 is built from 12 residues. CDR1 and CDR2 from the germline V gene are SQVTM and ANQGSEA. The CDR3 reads CSVEGGAETQYF. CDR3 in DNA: TGCAGCGTAGAAGGGGGCGCGGAGACCCAGTACTTC.

The CDR3 DNA follows: TGTGCCAGCAGCCCGACAGGGATCGAGCAGTACTTC. It is translated as CASSPTGIEQYF. The rearrangement links TRBV7-2 to TRBJ2-7; 7 nucleotides line up with TRBD1. V shed 5 bases, J shed 6 bases, and the junction held 4 bases outside the gene matches. The CDR3 contains 12 residues. In germline, CDR1 is SGHTA, CDR2 FQGNSA.

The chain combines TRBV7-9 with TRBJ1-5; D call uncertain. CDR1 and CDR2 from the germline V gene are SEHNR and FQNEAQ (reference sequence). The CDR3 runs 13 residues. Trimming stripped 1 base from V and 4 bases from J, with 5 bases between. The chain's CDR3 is CASSLGVNQPQHF. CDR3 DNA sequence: TGTGCCAGCAGCTTAGGCGTGAATCAGCCCCAGCATTTT.

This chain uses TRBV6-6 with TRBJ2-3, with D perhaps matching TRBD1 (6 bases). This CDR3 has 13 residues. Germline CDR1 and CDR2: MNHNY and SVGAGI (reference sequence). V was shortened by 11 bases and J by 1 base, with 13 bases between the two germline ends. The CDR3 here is CAGQTGGTDTQYF. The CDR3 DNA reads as TGTGCCGGCCAGACAGGAGGCACAGATACGCAGTATTTT.

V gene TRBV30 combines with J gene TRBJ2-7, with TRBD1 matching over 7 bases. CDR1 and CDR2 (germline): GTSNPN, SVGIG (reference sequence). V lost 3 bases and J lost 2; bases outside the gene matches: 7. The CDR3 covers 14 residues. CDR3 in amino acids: CAWSSNRGPYEQYF. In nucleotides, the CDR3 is TGTGCCTGGAGCTCCAACAGGGGCCCCTACGAGCAGTACTTC.

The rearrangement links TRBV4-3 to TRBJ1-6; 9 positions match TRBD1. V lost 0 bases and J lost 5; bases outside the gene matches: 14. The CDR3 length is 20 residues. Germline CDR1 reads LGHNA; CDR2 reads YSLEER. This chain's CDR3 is CASSQDVWTGVGGNNSPLHF. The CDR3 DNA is TGCGCCAGCAGCCAAGACGTTTGGACAGGGGTTGGGGGAAATAATTCACCCCTCCACTTT.

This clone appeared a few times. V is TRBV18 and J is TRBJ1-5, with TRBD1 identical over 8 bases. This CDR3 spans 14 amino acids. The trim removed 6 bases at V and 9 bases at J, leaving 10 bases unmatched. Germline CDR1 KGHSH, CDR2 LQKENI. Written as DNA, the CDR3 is TGTGCCAGCTCCCCGGGACAGGTTCAGGGGCCCCAGCATTTT. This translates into CASSPGQVQGPQHF.

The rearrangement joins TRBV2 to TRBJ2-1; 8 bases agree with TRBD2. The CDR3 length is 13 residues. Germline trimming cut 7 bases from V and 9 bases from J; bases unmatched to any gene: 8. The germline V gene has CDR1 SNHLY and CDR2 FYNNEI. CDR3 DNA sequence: TGTGCCAGCACCTTGGGTGCGGGGGGTGAGCAGTTCTTC. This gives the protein CASTLGAGGEQFF.

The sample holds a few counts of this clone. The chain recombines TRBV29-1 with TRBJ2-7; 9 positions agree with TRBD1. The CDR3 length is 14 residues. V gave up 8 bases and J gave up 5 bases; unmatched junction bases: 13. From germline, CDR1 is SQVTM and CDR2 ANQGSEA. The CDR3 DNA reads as TGCAGCACACAGACAGGGGGTCTTGTTGACGAGCAGTACTTC. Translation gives CSTQTGGLVDEQYF.

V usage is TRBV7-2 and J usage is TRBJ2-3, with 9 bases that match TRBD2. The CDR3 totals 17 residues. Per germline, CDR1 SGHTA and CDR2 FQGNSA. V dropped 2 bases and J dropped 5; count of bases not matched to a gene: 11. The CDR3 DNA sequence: TGTGCCAGCAGCTTACGCTATGGCGGGGGGGCTGTAGATACGCAGTATTTT. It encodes CASSLRYGGGAVDTQYF.

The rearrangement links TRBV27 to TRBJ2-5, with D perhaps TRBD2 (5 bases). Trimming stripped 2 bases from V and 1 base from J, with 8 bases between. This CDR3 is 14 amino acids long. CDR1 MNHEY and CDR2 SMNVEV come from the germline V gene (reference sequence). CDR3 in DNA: TGTGCCAGCAGTTTAGAGGGCCCCCAAGAGACCCAGTACTTC. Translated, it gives CASSLEGPQETQYF.

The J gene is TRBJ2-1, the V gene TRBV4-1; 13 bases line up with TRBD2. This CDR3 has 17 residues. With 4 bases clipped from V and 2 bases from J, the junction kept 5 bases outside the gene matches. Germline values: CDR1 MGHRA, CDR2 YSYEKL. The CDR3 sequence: CASSLIGLAGAYNEQFF. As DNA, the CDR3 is TGCGCCAGCAGCCTTATCGGACTAGCGGGGGCCTACAATGAGCAGTTCTTC.

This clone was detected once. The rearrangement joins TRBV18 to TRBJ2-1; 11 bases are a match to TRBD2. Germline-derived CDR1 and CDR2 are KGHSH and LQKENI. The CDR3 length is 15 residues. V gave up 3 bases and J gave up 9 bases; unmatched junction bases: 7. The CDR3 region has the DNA TGTGCCAGCTCACCGGGACTAGCGGTGTTGGGTGAGCAGTTCTTC. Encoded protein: CASSPGLAVLGEQFF. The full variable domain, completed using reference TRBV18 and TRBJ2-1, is NAGVMQNPRHLVRRRGQEARLRCSPMKGHSHVYWYRQLPEEGLKFMVYLQKENIIDESGMPKERFSAEFPKEGPSILRIQQVVRGDSAAYFCASSPGLAVLGEQFFGPGTRLTVL.

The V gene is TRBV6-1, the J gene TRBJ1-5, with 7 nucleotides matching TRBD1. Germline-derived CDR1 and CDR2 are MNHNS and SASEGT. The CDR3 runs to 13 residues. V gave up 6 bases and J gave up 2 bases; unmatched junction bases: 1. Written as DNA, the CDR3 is TGTGCCAGCAGGGACAGGCGCAATCAGCCCCAGCATTTT. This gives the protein CASRDRRNQPQHF.

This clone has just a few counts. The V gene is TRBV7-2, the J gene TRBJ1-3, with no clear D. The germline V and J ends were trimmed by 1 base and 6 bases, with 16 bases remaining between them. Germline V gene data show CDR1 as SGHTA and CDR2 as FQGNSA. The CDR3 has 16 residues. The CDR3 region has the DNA TGTGCCAGCAGCTTAGGCCGAGGCGGGAGCGTAAACACCATATATTTT. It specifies CASSLGRGGSVNTIYF.

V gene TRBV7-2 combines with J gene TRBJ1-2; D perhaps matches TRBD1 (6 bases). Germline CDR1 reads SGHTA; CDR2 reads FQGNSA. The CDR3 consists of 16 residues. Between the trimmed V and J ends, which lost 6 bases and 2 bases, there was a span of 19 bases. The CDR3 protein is CASRIGTPRLNYGYTF. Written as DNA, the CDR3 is TGTGCCAGCAGGATAGGGACACCCCGTCTCAACTATGGCTACACCTTC.

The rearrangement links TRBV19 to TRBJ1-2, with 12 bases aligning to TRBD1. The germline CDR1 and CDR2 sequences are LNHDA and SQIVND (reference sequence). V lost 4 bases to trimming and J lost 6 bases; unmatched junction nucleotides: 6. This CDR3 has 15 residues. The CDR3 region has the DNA TGTGCCAGTAGTAATAGGGGACAGGGGGCGGATGGCTACACCTTC. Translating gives CASSNRGQGADGYTF.

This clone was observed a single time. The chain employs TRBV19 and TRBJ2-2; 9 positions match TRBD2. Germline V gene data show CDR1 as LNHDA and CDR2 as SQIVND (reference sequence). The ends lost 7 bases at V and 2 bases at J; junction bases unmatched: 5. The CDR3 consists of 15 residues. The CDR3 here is CASNSGGTNTGELFF. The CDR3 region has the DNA TGTGCCAGTAATAGCGGGGGAACAAACACCGGGGAGCTGTTTTTT. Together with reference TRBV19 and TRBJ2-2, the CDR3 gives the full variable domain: DGGITQSPKYLFRKEGQNVTLSCEQNLNHDAMYWYRQDPGQGLRLIYYSQIVNDFQKGDIAEGYSVSREKKESFPLTVTSAQKNPTAFYLCASNSGGTNTGELFFGEGSRLTVL.

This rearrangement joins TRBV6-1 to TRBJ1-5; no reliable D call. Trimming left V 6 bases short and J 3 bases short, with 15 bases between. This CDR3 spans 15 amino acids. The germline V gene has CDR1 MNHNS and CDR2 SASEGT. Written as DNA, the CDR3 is TGTGCCAGCAGAATGGGAGAACGTGCCAATCAGCCCCAGCATTTT. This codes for CASRMGERANQPQHF.